This is a list of T cell receptor beta chains from one sample in a study of response to subunit inactivated influenza vaccine. Each CDR3 protein is one row after TCRdb ran MiXCR on the RT-PCR reads. This table holds over 650,000 distinct CDR3 sequences, about a fifth found once. This specimen consisted of PBMCs from blood, obtained 5 to 6 days after vaccination. These receptors originate from a man in his fifties or sixties who received an inactivated influenza vaccine. Both conserved end residues are part of each CDR3. The D gene is left open where the match is weak. Size tells how often a clone was seen (once, few, many) or the class of an expanded clone, and some rows leave it out.

size: few; D: -; J: TRBJ2-7; V: TRBV7-2; DNA: TGTGCCAGCAGCGCCAGACTAGGTCGGTACGAGCAGTACTTC; CDR3: CASSARLGRYEQYF
size: few; D: -; J: TRBJ2-5; V: TRBV7-9; DNA: TGTGCCAGCAGCTTGGAGGGTGTAGGGACCCAGTACTTC; CDR3: CASSLEGVGTQYF
size: few; D: TRBD1; J: TRBJ1-1; V: TRBV4-1; DNA: TGCGCCAGCAGCCTAGACAGGGGGCGGGCAGCTTTCTTT; CDR3: CASSLDRGRAAFF
size: -; D: TRBD1; J: TRBJ2-7; V: TRBV3-1; DNA: TGTGCCAGCAGCCCCCGGGGACAGTACCCCTTACGCGAGCAGTACTTC; CDR3: CASSPRGQYPLREQYF
size: many; D: TRBD2; J: TRBJ2-3; V: TRBV20-1; DNA: TGCAGTGCTAGAGATAGCGGGGGGGCGGCAGATACGCAGTATTTT; CDR3: CSARDSGGAADTQYF
size: -; D: -; J: TRBJ2-7; V: TRBV10-3; DNA: TGTGCCATCAGGAGACTTGGTTCCCACGAGCAGTACTTC; CDR3: CAIRRLGSHEQYF
size: many; D: -; J: TRBJ1-5; V: TRBV20-1; DNA: TGCAGTGCTGGGGAGACAGGTGTGTGGAGCAATCAGCCCCAGCATTTT; CDR3: CSAGETGVWSNQPQHF
size: -; D: TRBD1; J: TRBJ1-1; V: TRBV29-1; DNA: TGCAGCGGCGGACAGGGGAACACTGAAGCTTTCTTT; CDR3: CSGGQGNTEAFF
size: -; D: -; J: TRBJ1-4; V: TRBV4-3; DNA: TGCGCCAGCAGCCAACAACAGGGTCGGGTATGGAATGAAAAACTGTTTTTT; CDR3: CASSQQQGRVWNEKLFF
size: -; D: TRBD1; J: TRBJ2-5; V: TRBV7-2; DNA: TGTGCCAGCAGCCTAGGGACAGGGGGTCTAACCCAAGAGACCCAGTACTTC; CDR3: CASSLGTGGLTQETQYF
size: -; D: TRBD2; J: TRBJ2-1; V: TRBV3-1; DNA: TGTGCCAGCAGCCCCGGGGGTGGACTAGCGGGATACAATGAGCAGTTCTTC; CDR3: CASSPGGGLAGYNEQFF
size: few; D: TRBD1; J: TRBJ2-7; V: TRBV5-1; DNA: TGCGCCAGCAGCCATGCACAGGGGCGCGAGCAGTACTTC; CDR3: CASSHAQGREQYF
size: few; D: TRBD1; J: TRBJ1-5; V: TRBV6-2/TRBV6-3; DNA: TGTGCCAGCAGTTTACAGGGGGCTTGGAATCAGCCCCAGCATTTT; CDR3: CASSLQGAWNQPQHF
size: few; D: -; J: TRBJ2-7; V: TRBV20-1; DNA: TGCAGTGCTACAACCTATGACTACAAATCCTACGAGCAGTACTTC; CDR3: CSATTYDYKSYEQYF
size: once; D: -; J: TRBJ2-2; V: TRBV24-1; DNA: TGTGCCACCAGTCACCCCTGGAGGGCAGGGGAGGCCGGGGAGCTGTTTTTT; CDR3: CATSHPWRAGEAGELFF
size: -; D: -; J: TRBJ1-2; V: TRBV10-3; DNA: TGTGCCATCTCGGCAGGGTCAGAATCTGGCTACACCTTC; CDR3: CAISAGSESGYTF
size: few; D: TRBD1; J: TRBJ1-5; V: TRBV7-9; DNA: TGTGCCATCTCAGGGGGGCAAGGCCAGCCCCAGCATTTT; CDR3: CAISGGQGQPQHF
size: -; D: TRBD2; J: TRBJ2-1; V: TRBV18; DNA: TGTGCCAGCTCACCGGGGGAGGGCGGGACCTACAATGAGCAGTTCTTC; CDR3: CASSPGEGGTYNEQFF
size: many; D: TRBD1; J: TRBJ1-3; V: TRBV20-1; DNA: TGCAGTGCTTACAGGGGTGGCCCTGGAAACACCATATATTTT; CDR3: CSAYRGGPGNTIYF
size: few; D: -; J: TRBJ1-1; V: TRBV12-3/TRBV12-4; DNA: TGTGCCAGCAGTTTAGCGGCGGGGATCGGTGAAGCTTTCTTT; CDR3: CASSLAAGIGEAFF
size: few; D: -; J: TRBJ2-5; V: TRBV29-1; DNA: TGCAGCGTTGAATATGGACCTAGACTACAAGAGACCCAGTACTTC; CDR3: CSVEYGPRLQETQYF
size: few; D: -; J: TRBJ2-3; V: TRBV5-1; DNA: TGCGCCAGCAGCCCGGACAGGGAGGGAGATACGCAGTATTTT; CDR3: CASSPDREGDTQYF
size: few; D: TRBD1; J: TRBJ1-1; V: TRBV7-9; DNA: TGTGCCAGCAGCCTCCCGGCGAGGGGGCTTGGCACTGAAGCTTTCTTT; CDR3: CASSLPARGLGTEAFF
size: many; D: -; J: TRBJ2-1; V: TRBV6-2/TRBV6-3; DNA: TGTGCCAGCAGCGCGGGTGGAGGGGGTTACAATGAGCAGTTCTTC; CDR3: CASSAGGGGYNEQFF
size: -; D: TRBD2; J: TRBJ2-1; V: TRBV4-2; DNA: TGTGCCAGCAGCCAGAATAGCGGGGCCTACAATGAGCAGTTCTTC; CDR3: CASSQNSGAYNEQFF
size: few; D: TRBD2; J: TRBJ2-3; V: TRBV5-1; DNA: TGCGCCAGCAGCTATAGCGGGATGTCAGATACGCAGTATTTT; CDR3: CASSYSGMSDTQYF
size: many; D: -; J: TRBJ2-5; V: TRBV7-2; DNA: TGTGCCAGCAGCTTACCATTAGCAAGAGAGACCCAGTACTTC; CDR3: CASSLPLARETQYF
size: -; D: -; J: TRBJ2-1; V: TRBV29-1; DNA: TGCAGCGTCGCCAGCGCGAATGAGCAGTTCTTC; CDR3: CSVASANEQFF
size: few; D: TRBD2; J: TRBJ2-2; V: TRBV24-1; DNA: TGTGCCACCAGTGACTTACTAGCGGGCCCGAACACCGGGGAGCTGTTTTTT; CDR3: CATSDLLAGPNTGELFF
size: many; D: -; J: TRBJ2-5; V: TRBV7-2; DNA: TGTGCCAGCAGCTTAGAGGGTGGCGGTGGTGGTACCCAGTACTTC; CDR3: CASSLEGGGGGTQYF
size: few; D: TRBD1; J: TRBJ2-7; V: TRBV6-2/TRBV6-3; DNA: TGTGCCAGCAACCCGGGACAGGGCCTCTCCTACGAGCAGTACTTC; CDR3: CASNPGQGLSYEQYF
size: once; D: -; J: TRBJ2-1; V: TRBV11-2; DNA: TGTGCCAGCAGCTATAGAGGTAGGGTTGGGAATGAGCAGTTCTTC; CDR3: CASSYRGRVGNEQFF
size: -; D: -; J: TRBJ2-2; V: TRBV7-2; DNA: TGTGCCAGCAGCTTGCAGGACTCCCTGTTTGGGGAGCTGTTTTTT; CDR3: CASSLQDSLFGELFF
size: -; D: -; J: TRBJ2-3; V: TRBV19; DNA: TGTGCCAGTAGTATCTCAGGGGGCACAGATACGCAGTATTTT; CDR3: CASSISGGTDTQYF
size: -; D: -; J: TRBJ2-7; V: TRBV9; DNA: TGTGCCAGCACCCCCGGGACATCGTCCTACGAGCAGTACTTC; CDR3: CASTPGTSSYEQYF
size: -; D: -; J: TRBJ2-7; V: TRBV7-2; DNA: TGTGCCAGCAGCTTCGCAGTGAACGAGCAGTACTTC; CDR3: CASSFAVNEQYF
size: -; D: -; J: TRBJ2-2; V: TRBV28; DNA: TGTGCCAGCATCCCCCCGGGGACCGGGGAGCTGTTTTTT; CDR3: CASIPPGTGELFF
size: -; D: TRBD2; J: TRBJ2-3; V: TRBV20-1; DNA: TGCAGTGCTACGCTCCGGACTAGCGGGGTTACAGATACGCAGTATTTT; CDR3: CSATLRTSGVTDTQYF
size: -; D: TRBD2; J: TRBJ2-1; V: TRBV6-1; DNA: TGTGCCAGCAGTCCCGGGAGGCGGGGCCCCTCCTACAATGAGCAGTTCTTC; CDR3: CASSPGRRGPSYNEQFF
size: -; D: -; J: TRBJ2-1; V: TRBV20-1; DNA: TGCAGTGCCAAGAACTCGGAACAGATCTCCTACAATGAGCAGTTCTTC; CDR3: CSAKNSEQISYNEQFF
size: -; D: -; J: TRBJ2-7; V: TRBV5-4; DNA: TGTGCCAGCAGCTCCACCGCCCGGGACACATCCTACGAGCAGTACTTC; CDR3: CASSSTARDTSYEQYF